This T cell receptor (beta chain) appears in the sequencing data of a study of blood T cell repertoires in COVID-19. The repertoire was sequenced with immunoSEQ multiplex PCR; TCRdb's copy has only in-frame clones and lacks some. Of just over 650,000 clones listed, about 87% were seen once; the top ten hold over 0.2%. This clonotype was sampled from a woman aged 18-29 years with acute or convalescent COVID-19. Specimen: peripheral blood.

CDR3 in amino acids: CASSLGAEYNEQFF. DNA of the CDR3: TGTGCCAGCAGCTTAGGGGCAGAATACAATGAGCAGTTCTTC. The chain links TRBV11-3 to TRBJ2-1, with unresolved D. Germline loops: CDR1 SGHNT, CDR2 YENEEA. V shed 1 base and J shed 4 bases, with 8 bases lying between them. This CDR3 comprises 14 residues.